This T cell receptor (beta chain) was retrieved from a study of OX40 agonist ivuxolimab in advanced cancers. Across the whole study: Ivuxolimab, an antibody acting as an agonist of OX40 (CD134), was used to treat patients. Study observations and caveats: CD8+ T cells averaged more expanded clones than CD4+.

V dropped 3 bases and J dropped 4 bases, with 12 bases sitting between them. The V gene's germline CDR1 is MDHEN and CDR2 SYDVKM. This CDR3 has 14 residues. Here immunoSEQ multiplex PCR was the method, and the copy in TCRdb shows in-frame clones only, minus some. This sample yields about 40,000 clones, of which 70% to 90% are seen a single time; 21% belongs to the top ten. Individuals having autoimmune disease history or systemic immunosuppression were not enrolled. With regard to this clone: Its antigen is as yet unknown.

Here the sequenced sample was CD4+ or CD8+ T cells sorted from blood, taken in a trial of the OX40 agonist ivuxolimab. The chain joins TRBV28 to TRBJ1-2, with D maybe TRBD1 (5 bases). The receptor was derived from an adult with an advanced solid tumor such as melanoma, head and neck, liver or kidney cancer. CDR3 region: CASSFATDAYGYTF. CDR3 in DNA: TGTGCCAGCAGTTTCGCGACAGACGCCTATGGCTACACCTTC.